The present T cell receptor (beta chain) was sequenced within a study of lymphopenia after photon versus proton radiotherapy. Findings of the study overall: After lymphocyte nadir, photon-treated repertoires showed oligoclonal expansion, especially CD8+ Temra. Photon-treated patients lost naive T cells and TCR diversity; proton-treated stayed stable. Authors raise, but do not show, better survival with proton therapy. A bigger post-nadir fall in TCR diversity correlated inversely with survival time in deceased patients.

Germline V gene sequence: CDR1 SGHTA, CDR2 FQGTGA. J was trimmed by 3 bases and V by 6 bases; bases with no gene match: 10. CDR3 length: 16 amino acids. The data were produced by immunoSEQ multiplex PCR, yet TCRdb's version contains in-frame clones alone and is incomplete. Among 13,000 to 15,000 clones listed, 82% were seen once. This clone showed up just once. Its antigen is not identified. The sequence derives from a man aged 50-60 years with gastric cancer. The specimen comprised peripheral blood, sampled from a patient treated with photon-based radiotherapy. The V gene is TRBV7-3, the J gene TRBJ2-3; 9 positions agree with TRBD2. The CDR3 is CASRSVGLAGTDTQYF. The DNA for the CDR3 is TGTGCCAGCAGGTCGGTCGGCCTAGCGGGAACAGATACGCAGTATTTT.